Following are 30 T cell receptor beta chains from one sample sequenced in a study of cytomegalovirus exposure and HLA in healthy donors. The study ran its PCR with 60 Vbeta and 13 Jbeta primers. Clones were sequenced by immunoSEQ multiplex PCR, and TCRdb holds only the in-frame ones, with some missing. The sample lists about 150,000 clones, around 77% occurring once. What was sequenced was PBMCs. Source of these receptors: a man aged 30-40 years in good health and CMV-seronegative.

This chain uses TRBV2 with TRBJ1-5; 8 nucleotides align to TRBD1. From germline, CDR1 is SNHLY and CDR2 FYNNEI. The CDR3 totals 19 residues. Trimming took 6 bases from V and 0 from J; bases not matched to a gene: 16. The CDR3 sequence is CASRRSGGQGAHSNQPQHF. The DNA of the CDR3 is TGTGCCAGCAGGAGGTCAGGAGGTCAGGGGGCCCATAGCAATCAGCCCCAGCATTTT. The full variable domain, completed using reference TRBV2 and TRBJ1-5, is EPEVTQTPSHQVTQMGQEVILRCVPISNHLYFYWYRQILGQKVEFLVSFYNNEISEKSEIFDDQFSVERPDGSNFTLKIRSTKLEDSAMYFCASRRSGGQGAHSNQPQHFGDGTRLSIL.

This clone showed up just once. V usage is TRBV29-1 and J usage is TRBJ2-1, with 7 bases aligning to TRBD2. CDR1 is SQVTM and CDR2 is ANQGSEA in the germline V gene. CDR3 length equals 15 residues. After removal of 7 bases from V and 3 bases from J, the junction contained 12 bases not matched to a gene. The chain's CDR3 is CSGWGWGEGYNEQFF. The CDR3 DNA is TGCAGCGGATGGGGTTGGGGGGAGGGCTACAATGAGCAGTTCTTC.

CDR3 sequence: CASRPQGNPYEQYF. As DNA, the CDR3 is TGTGCCAGCAGGCCACAGGGGAACCCCTACGAGCAGTACTTC. The chain links TRBV5-4 to TRBJ2-7, with 7 bases aligning to TRBD1. Losses at the gene ends were 5 bases for V and 2 bases for J; bases not matched to a gene: 7. This CDR3 region has 14 residues. Germline CDR1 is SGHNT and CDR2 is YYREEE (reference sequence).

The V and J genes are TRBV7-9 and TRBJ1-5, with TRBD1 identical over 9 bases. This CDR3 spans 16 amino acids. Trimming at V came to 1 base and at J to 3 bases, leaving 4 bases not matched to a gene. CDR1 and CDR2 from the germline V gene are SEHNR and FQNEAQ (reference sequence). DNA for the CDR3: TGTGCCAGCAGCTTAGGGACAGGGGCTTACAATCAGCCCCAGCATTTT. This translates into CASSLGTGAYNQPQHF.

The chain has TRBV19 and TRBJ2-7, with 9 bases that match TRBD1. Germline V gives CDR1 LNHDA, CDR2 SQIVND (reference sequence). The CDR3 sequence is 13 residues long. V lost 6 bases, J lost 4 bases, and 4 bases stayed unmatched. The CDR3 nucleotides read TGTGCCAGTAGGAGAGGACAGGGGTACGAGCAGTACTTC. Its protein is CASRRGQGYEQYF. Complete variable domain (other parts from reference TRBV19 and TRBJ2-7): DGGITQSPKYLFRKEGQNVTLSCEQNLNHDAMYWYRQDPGQGLRLIYYSQIVNDFQKGDIAEGYSVSREKKESFPLTVTSAQKNPTAFYLCASRRGQGYEQYFGPGTRLTVT.

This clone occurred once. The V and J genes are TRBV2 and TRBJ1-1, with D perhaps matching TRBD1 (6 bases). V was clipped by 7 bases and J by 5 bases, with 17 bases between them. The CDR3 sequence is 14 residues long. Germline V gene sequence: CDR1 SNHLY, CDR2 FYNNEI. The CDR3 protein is CASIRGGRGTEAFF. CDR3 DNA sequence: TGTGCCAGCATTAGGGGGGGGCGAGGGACTGAAGCTTTCTTT.

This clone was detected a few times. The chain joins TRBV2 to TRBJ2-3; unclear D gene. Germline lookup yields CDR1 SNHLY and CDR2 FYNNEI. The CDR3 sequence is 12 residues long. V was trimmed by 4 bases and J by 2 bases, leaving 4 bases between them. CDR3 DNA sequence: TGTGCCAGCAGTGGGGCCACAGATACGCAGTATTTT. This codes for CASSGATDTQYF.

CDR3 in DNA: TGTGCCACCAGCAGTGGGGCGAGCGGGCTAAACGAGCAGTACTTC. This sequence encodes CATSSGASGLNEQYF. V is TRBV15 and J is TRBJ2-7; maybe TRBD2 (6 bases). This CDR3 is 15 amino acids long. CDR1 is LNHNV and CDR2 is YYDKDF in the germline V gene (reference sequence). Trimming removed 3 bases from V and 5 bases from J, with 17 bases in between.

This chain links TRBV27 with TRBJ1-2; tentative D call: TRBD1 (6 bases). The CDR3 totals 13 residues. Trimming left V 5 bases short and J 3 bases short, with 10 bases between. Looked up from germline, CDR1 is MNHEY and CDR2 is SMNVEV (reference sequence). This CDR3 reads CASSRQDDYGYTF. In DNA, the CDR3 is TGTGCCAGCAGTAGACAGGACGACTATGGCTACACCTTC.

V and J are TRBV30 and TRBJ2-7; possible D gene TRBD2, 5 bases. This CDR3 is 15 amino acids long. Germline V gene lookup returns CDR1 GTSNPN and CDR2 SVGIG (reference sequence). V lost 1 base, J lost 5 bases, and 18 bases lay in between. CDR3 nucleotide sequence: TGTGCCTGGAGTGAGAGTTCGGGGTCAGACCACGAGCAGTACTTC. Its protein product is CAWSESSGSDHEQYF.

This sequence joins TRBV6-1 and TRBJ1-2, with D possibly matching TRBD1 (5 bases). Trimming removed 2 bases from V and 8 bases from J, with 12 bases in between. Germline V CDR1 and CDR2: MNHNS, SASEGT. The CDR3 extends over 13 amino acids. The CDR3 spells CASSEYQGWGYTF. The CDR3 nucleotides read TGTGCCAGCAGTGAATACCAGGGCTGGGGCTACACCTTC.

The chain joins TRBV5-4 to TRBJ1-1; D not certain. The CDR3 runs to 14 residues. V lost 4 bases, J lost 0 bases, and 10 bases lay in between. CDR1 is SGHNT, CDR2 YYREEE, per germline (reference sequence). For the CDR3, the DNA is TGTGCCAGCAGCAGGACGGGGTTGAACACTGAAGCTTTCTTT. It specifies CASSRTGLNTEAFF. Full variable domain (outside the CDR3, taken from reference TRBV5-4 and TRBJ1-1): ETGVTQSPTHLIKTRGQQVTLRCSSQSGHNTVSWYQQALGQGPQFIFQYYREEENGRGNFPPRFSGLQFPNYSSELNVNALELDDSALYLCASSRTGLNTEAFFGQGTRLTVV.

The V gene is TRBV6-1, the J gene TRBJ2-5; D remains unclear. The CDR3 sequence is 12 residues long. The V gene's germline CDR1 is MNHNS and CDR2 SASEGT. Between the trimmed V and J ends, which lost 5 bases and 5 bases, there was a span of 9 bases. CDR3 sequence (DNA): TGTGCCAGCAGTCCTAGAGTGGAGACCCAGTACTTC. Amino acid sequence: CASSPRVETQYF.

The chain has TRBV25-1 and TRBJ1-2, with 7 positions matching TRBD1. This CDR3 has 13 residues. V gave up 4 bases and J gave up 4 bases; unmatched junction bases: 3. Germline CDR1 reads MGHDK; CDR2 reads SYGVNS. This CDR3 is CASSGQGVYGYTF. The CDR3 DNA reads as TGTGCCAGCAGTGGGCAGGGGGTCTATGGCTACACCTTC.

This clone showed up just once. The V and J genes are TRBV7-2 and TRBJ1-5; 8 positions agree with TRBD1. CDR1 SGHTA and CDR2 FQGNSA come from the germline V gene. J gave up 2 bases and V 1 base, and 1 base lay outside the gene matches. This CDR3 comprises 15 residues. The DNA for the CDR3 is TGTGCCAGCAGCTTAGTACAGGGGGGCAATCAGCCCCAGCATTTT. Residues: CASSLVQGGNQPQHF.

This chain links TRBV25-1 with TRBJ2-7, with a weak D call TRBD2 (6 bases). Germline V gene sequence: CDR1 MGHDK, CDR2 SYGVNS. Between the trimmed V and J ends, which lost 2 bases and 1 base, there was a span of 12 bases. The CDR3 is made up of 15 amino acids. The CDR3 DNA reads TGTGCCAGCAGTGAACTAGCGAGGCTATCCTACGAGCAGTACTTC. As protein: CASSELARLSYEQYF.

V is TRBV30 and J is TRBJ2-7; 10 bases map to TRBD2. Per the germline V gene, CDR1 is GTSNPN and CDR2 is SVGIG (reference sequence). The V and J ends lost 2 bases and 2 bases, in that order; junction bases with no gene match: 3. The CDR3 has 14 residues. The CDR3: CAWSPLAGAYEQYF. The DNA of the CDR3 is TGTGCCTGGAGTCCTCTAGCGGGGGCCTACGAGCAGTACTTC.

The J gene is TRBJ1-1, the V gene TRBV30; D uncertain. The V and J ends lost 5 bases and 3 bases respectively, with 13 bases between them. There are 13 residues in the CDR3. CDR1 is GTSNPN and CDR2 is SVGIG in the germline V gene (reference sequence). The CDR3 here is CAWAGGWDTEAFF. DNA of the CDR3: TGTGCCTGGGCGGGTGGTTGGGACACTGAAGCTTTCTTT.

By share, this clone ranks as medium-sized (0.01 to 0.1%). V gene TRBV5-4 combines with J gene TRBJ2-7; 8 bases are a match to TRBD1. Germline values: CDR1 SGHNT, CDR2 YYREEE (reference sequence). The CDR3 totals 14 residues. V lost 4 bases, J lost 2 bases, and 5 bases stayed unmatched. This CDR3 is CASSALDRAYEQYF. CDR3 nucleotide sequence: TGTGCCAGCAGCGCCCTGGACAGGGCCTACGAGCAGTACTTC.

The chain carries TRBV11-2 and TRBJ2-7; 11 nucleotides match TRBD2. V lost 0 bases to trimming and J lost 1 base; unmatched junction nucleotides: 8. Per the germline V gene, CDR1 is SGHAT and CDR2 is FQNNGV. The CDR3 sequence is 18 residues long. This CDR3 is CASSLDPTSGSLSYEQYF. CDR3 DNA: TGTGCCAGCAGCTTAGATCCTACTAGCGGGAGTCTATCCTACGAGCAGTACTTC. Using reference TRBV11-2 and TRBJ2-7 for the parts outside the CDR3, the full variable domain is EAGVAQSPRYKIIEKRQSVAFWCNPISGHATLYWYQQILGQGPKLLIQFQNNGVVDDSQLPKDRFSAERLKGVDSTLKIQPAKLEDSAVYLCASSLDPTSGSLSYEQYFGPGTRLTVT.

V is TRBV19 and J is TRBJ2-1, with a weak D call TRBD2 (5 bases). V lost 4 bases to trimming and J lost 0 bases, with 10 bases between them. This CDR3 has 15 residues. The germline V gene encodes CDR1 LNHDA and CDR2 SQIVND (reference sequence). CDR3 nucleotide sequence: TGTGCCAGTAGTAGGACTGTGAGCTCCTACAATGAGCAGTTCTTC. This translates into CASSRTVSSYNEQFF.

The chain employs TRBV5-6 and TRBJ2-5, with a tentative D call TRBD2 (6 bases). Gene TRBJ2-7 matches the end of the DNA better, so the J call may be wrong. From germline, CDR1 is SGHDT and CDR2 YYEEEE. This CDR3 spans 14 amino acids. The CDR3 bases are TGTGCCAGCAGCTTGGGGGCGGGAACCTACGAGCAGTACTTC. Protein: CASSLGAGTYEQYF.

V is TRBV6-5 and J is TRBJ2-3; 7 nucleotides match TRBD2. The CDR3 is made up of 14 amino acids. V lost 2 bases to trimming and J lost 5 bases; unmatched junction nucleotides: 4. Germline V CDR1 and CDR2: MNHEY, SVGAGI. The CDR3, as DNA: TGTGCCAGCAGTTACGGGGTAGCGGGAGATACGCAGTATTTT. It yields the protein CASSYGVAGDTQYF.

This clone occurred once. The CDR3 coding sequence is TGTGCCAGCAGTGACGGCCCAACAGGGCACTCCTACAATGAGCAGTTCTTC. Amino acids: CASSDGPTGHSYNEQFF. The rearrangement uses TRBV2 and TRBJ2-1; the D gene is possibly TRBD1 (6 bases). The germline CDR1 and CDR2 sequences are SNHLY and FYNNEI. V lost 3 bases and J 0 bases, leaving 15 bases between the germline ends. The CDR3 has 17 amino acids.

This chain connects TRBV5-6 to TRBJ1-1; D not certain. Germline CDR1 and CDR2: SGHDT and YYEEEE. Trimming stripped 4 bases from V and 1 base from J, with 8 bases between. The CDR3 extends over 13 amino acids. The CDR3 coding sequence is TGTGCCAGCAGCATTCGACAGAACACTGAAGCTTTCTTT. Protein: CASSIRQNTEAFF.

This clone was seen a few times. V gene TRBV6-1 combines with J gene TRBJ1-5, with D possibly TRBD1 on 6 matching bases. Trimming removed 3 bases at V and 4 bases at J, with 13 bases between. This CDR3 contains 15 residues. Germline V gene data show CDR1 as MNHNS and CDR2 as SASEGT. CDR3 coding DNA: TGTGCCAGCAGTGATCGGGGGGCGTCTAATCAGCCCCAGCATTTT. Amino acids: CASSDRGASNQPQHF.

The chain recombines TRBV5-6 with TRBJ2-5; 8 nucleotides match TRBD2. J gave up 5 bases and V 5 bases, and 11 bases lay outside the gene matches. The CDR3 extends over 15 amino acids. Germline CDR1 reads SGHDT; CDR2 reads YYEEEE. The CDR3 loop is CASRPGLGLGETQYF. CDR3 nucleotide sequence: TGTGCCAGCAGGCCGGGACTAGGGCTGGGGGAGACCCAGTACTTC.

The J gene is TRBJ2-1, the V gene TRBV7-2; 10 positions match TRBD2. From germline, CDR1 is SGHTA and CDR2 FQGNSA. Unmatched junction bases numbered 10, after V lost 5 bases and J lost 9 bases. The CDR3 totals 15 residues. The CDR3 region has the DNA TGTGCCAGCAGCCCCTGGCTAGCGGGAGCTGTTGAGCAGTTCTTC. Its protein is CASSPWLAGAVEQFF.

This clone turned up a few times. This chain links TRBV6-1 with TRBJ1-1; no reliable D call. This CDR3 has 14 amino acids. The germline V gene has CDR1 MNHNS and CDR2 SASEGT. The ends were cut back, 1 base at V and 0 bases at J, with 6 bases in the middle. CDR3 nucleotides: TGTGCCAGCAGTGAAGGCGGATTGAACACTGAAGCTTTCTTT. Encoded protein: CASSEGGLNTEAFF.

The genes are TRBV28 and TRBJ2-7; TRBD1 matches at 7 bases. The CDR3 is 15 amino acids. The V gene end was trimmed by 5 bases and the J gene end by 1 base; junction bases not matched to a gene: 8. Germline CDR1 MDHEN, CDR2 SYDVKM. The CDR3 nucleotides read TGTGCCAGCAGTGCCGCAGGGGGTGGTTCCTACGAGCAGTACTTC. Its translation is CASSAAGGGSYEQYF.